Presented here are 19 T cell receptor beta chains from one specimen sequenced in a study of blood T cell repertoires in COVID-19. TCRdb's table, derived via immunoSEQ multiplex PCR, lists solely in-frame clones and lacks some. Of some 99,000 clones detected, 83% appear once; the ten largest clones hold around a sixth. Source material: peripheral blood. These receptors were obtained from a woman aged 60-75 years with acute or convalescent COVID-19.

The chain couples TRBV11-2 to TRBJ1-4; 7 positions agree with TRBD1. V trimming: 4 bases; J trimming: 5 bases; junction bases outside the gene matches: 7. The CDR3 is 15 residues long. Germline V lookup: CDR1 SGHAT, CDR2 FQNNGV. This CDR3 reads CASSSRTGQNEKLFF. CDR3 bases: TGTGCCAGCAGCTCCCGGACAGGCCAGAATGAAAAACTGTTTTTT. Full variable domain (outside the CDR3, taken from reference TRBV11-2 and TRBJ1-4): EAGVAQSPRYKIIEKRQSVAFWCNPISGHATLYWYQQILGQGPKLLIQFQNNGVVDDSQLPKDRFSAERLKGVDSTLKIQPAKLEDSAVYLCASSSRTGQNEKLFFGSGTQLSVL.

The chain combines TRBV9 with TRBJ1-6, with D uncertain. The V end was cut by 2 bases, the J end by 9 bases, with 9 bases between. The CDR3 runs to 13 residues. Germline values: CDR1 SGDLS, CDR2 YYNGEE. The CDR3 DNA is TGTGCCAGCAGCGTGGGTCCGGGTTCACCCCTCCACTTT. Translating it yields CASSVGPGSPLHF.

The J gene is TRBJ2-7, the V gene TRBV7-2; the D is unclear. Trimming pared 1 base from V and 6 bases from J, leaving 10 bases between. CDR1 and CDR2 (germline): SGHTA, FQGNSA. The CDR3 has 13 amino acids. As DNA, the CDR3 is TGTGCCAGCAGCTTAGGAGAATTCATCGAGCAGTACTTC. Translated: CASSLGEFIEQYF.

This rearrangement joins TRBV25-1 to TRBJ2-4, with 7 positions matching TRBD1. The CDR3 is 13 amino acids. The ends lost 6 bases at V and 3 bases at J; junction bases unmatched: 2. The germline gives CDR1 MGHDK, CDR2 SYGVNS. CDR3 DNA: TGTGCCAGCAGGGGGACAGACAAAAACATTCAGTACTTC. This codes for CASRGTDKNIQYF.

The genes are TRBV19 and TRBJ1-3; 7 nucleotides match TRBD1. The V gene end was trimmed by 0 bases and the J gene end by 3 bases; junction bases not matched to a gene: 8. This CDR3 comprises 17 residues. CDR1 LNHDA and CDR2 SQIVND come from the germline V gene (reference sequence). CDR3 in amino acids: CASSIDPPGQNGNTIYF. The CDR3 DNA reads TGTGCCAGTAGTATAGACCCCCCGGGACAGAATGGAAACACCATATATTTT.

The chain employs TRBV27 and TRBJ1-3; TRBD1 agrees at 7 bases. Germline CDR1 reads MNHEY; CDR2 reads SMNVEV (reference sequence). There are 20 residues in the CDR3. V shed 2 bases and J 0 bases; nucleotides not matched to a gene: 16. CDR3: CASSLKPHETGTGSGNTIYF. CDR3 sequence (DNA): TGTGCCAGCAGTTTAAAGCCCCATGAGACAGGGACTGGCTCTGGAAACACCATATATTTT.

The rearrangement uses TRBV19 and TRBJ1-3; D is undetermined. Germline V gives CDR1 LNHDA, CDR2 SQIVND (reference sequence). The V gene lost 7 bases and the J gene lost 4 bases, with 17 bases spanning the gap. This CDR3 is 15 amino acids long. The CDR3 region is CASTSLAGGGNTIYF. DNA for the CDR3: TGTGCCAGTACTTCCCTCGCGGGCGGCGGAAACACCATATATTTT.

The J gene is TRBJ2-3, the V gene TRBV5-1, with no clear D. Trimming removed 1 base at V and 0 bases at J, with 6 bases between. Per germline, CDR1 SGHRS and CDR2 YFSETQ. This CDR3 is 14 amino acids long. CDR3 loop: CASSLQTSTDTQYF. CDR3 nucleotides: TGCGCCAGCAGCTTGCAGACTAGCACAGATACGCAGTATTTT.

The chain carries TRBV7-3 and TRBJ2-3; tentatively, D is TRBD2 (7 bases). Germline V gene lookup returns CDR1 SGHTA and CDR2 FQGTGA. V was trimmed by 5 bases and J by 4 bases, leaving 10 bases between them. The CDR3 has 13 residues. CDR3 nucleotides: TGTGCCAGCAGCCTGGGGGGGCCAGATACGCAGTATTTT. Protein product: CASSLGGPDTQYF.

The chain couples TRBV19 to TRBJ2-7, with 13 bases aligning to TRBD2. Trimming at V came to 6 bases and at J to 5 bases, leaving 7 bases not matched to a gene. Germline CDR1 is LNHDA and CDR2 is SQIVND (reference sequence). The CDR3 loop spans 15 amino acids. CDR3 bases: TGTGCCAGTAGGAAACTAGCGGGAGGGACCCACGAGCAGTACTTC. This gives the protein CASRKLAGGTHEQYF.

This clone was observed a single time. This sequence joins TRBV28 and TRBJ1-2, with D unresolved. Germline-derived CDR1 and CDR2 are MDHEN and SYDVKM. This CDR3 spans 12 amino acids. Trimming left V 10 bases short and J 2 bases short, with 11 bases between. CDR3 DNA: TGTGCCATCGGGGAGATAAACTATGGCTACACCTTC. Protein: CAIGEINYGYTF.

The V and J genes are TRBV4-3 and TRBJ1-6; TRBD1 is a possible D gene (5 bases). The germline V and J ends were trimmed by 1 base and 5 bases, with 9 bases remaining between them. This CDR3 comprises 15 residues. The germline V gene has CDR1 LGHNA and CDR2 YSLEER. CDR3 residues: CASSQVQGNNSPLHF. CDR3 coding DNA: TGCGCCAGCAGCCAAGTGCAGGGAAATAATTCACCCCTCCACTTT.

The chain carries TRBV5-4 and TRBJ1-2, with 8 bases fitting TRBD1. Per germline, CDR1 SGHNT and CDR2 YYREEE (reference sequence). V shed 4 bases and J 4 bases; nucleotides not matched to a gene: 3. CDR3 length: 13 residues. The CDR3 region is CASSTTGVYGYTF. CDR3 DNA sequence: TGTGCCAGCAGCACGACAGGGGTCTATGGCTACACCTTC.

J is TRBJ1-5 and V is TRBV19; 8 nucleotides agree with TRBD1. CDR3 length equals 15 residues. V lost 4 bases and J lost 7; bases outside the gene matches: 9. CDR1 and CDR2 from the germline V gene are LNHDA and SQIVND (reference sequence). The CDR3 DNA follows: TGTGCCAGTAGTACCTCGACAGGGGTAAACCAGCCCCAGCATTTT. Its protein is CASSTSTGVNQPQHF. The variable domain in full, completed from reference TRBV19 and TRBJ1-5, reads DGGITQSPKYLFRKEGQNVTLSCEQNLNHDAMYWYRQDPGQGLRLIYYSQIVNDFQKGDIAEGYSVSREKKESFPLTVTSAQKNPTAFYLCASSTSTGVNQPQHFGDGTRLSIL.

DNA for the CDR3: TGCGCCAGCAGTGGGAGGGGAGATACCGGGGAGCTGTTTTTT. Translation: CASSGRGDTGELFF. V and J are TRBV10-2 and TRBJ2-2; perhaps TRBD2 as D (6 bases). With 4 bases removed from V and 5 bases from J, the gap between germline ends came to 11 bases. This CDR3 comprises 14 residues. Germline values: CDR1 WSHSY, CDR2 SAAADI.

The J gene is TRBJ2-1, the V gene TRBV6-5, with D perhaps TRBD1 (6 bases). The CDR3 extends over 15 amino acids. From germline, CDR1 is MNHEY and CDR2 SVGAGI. The V gene lost 5 bases and the J gene lost 7 bases, with 18 bases spanning the gap. In nucleotides, the CDR3 is TGTGCCAGCAGTCCGCCGGGACAAGCGAAAAATGAGCAGTTCTTC. Translation: CASSPPGQAKNEQFF.

A few counts support this clone. The V and J genes are TRBV2 and TRBJ2-7, with TRBD1 matching over 10 bases. Per the germline V gene, CDR1 is SNHLY and CDR2 is FYNNEI. The CDR3 runs to 15 residues. Trimming cost V 7 bases and J 7 bases; bases outside gene matches: 13. This CDR3 is CASIPLGQGSWEQYF. The CDR3 nucleotides read TGTGCCAGCATCCCCTTGGGACAGGGGAGCTGGGAGCAGTACTTC.

The rearrangement links TRBV28 to TRBJ2-7, with D tentatively TRBD1 (6 bases). Germline lookup yields CDR1 MDHEN and CDR2 SYDVKM. This CDR3 comprises 14 residues. V lost 6 bases, J lost 3 bases, and 15 bases lay in between. The CDR3 loop reads CASSRTTGLYEQYF. CDR3 in DNA: TGTGCCAGCAGCCGAACCACAGGGCTCTACGAGCAGTACTTC.

The chain carries TRBV14 and TRBJ2-1, with 7 positions matching TRBD2. Germline trimming cut 0 bases from V and 9 bases from J; bases unmatched to any gene: 14. The germline V gene encodes CDR1 SGHDN and CDR2 FVKESK. The CDR3 length is 17 residues. The CDR3 spells CASSQDSAGAWFPEQFF. CDR3 DNA sequence: TGTGCCAGCAGCCAAGATAGTGCGGGAGCTTGGTTCCCTGAGCAGTTCTTC.